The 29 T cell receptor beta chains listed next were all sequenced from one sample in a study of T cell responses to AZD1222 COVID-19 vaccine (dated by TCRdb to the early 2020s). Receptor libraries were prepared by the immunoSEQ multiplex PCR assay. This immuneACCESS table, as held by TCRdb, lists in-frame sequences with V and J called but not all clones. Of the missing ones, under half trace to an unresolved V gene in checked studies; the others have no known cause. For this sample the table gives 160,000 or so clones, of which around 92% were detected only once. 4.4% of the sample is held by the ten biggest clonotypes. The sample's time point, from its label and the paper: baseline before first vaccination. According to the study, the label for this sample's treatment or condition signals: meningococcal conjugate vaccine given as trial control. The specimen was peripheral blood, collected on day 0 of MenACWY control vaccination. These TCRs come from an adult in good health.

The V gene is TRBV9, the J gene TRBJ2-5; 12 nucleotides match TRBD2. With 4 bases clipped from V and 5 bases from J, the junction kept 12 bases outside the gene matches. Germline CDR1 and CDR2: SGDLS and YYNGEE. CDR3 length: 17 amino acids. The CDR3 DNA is TGTGCCAGCAGCCCGCTAGCGGGAGGGCCGGATGGGGAGACCCAGTACTTC. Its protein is CASSPLAGGPDGETQYF.

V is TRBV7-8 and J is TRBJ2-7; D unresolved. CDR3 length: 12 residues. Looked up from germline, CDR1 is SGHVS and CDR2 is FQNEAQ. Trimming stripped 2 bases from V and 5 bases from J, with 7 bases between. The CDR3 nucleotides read TGTGCCAGCAGCTTAAGTCCCCACGAGCAGTACTTC. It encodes CASSLSPHEQYF.

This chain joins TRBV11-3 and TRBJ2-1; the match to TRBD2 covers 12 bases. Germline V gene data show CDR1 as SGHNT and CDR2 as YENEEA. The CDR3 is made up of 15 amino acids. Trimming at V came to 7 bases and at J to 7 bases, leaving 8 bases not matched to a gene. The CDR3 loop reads CASTRLAGARNEQFF. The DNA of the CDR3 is TGTGCCAGCACCCGACTAGCGGGAGCGAGGAATGAGCAGTTCTTC.

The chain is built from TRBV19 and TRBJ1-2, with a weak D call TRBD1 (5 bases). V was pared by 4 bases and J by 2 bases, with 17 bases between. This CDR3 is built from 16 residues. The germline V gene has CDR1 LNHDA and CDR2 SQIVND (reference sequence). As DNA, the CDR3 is TGTGCCAGTAGTACCGGGGGGAGGGGTAGGAACTATGGCTACACCTTC. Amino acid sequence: CASSTGGRGRNYGYTF. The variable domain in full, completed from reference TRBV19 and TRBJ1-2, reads DGGITQSPKYLFRKEGQNVTLSCEQNLNHDAMYWYRQDPGQGLRLIYYSQIVNDFQKGDIAEGYSVSREKKESFPLTVTSAQKNPTAFYLCASSTGGRGRNYGYTFGSGTRLTVV.

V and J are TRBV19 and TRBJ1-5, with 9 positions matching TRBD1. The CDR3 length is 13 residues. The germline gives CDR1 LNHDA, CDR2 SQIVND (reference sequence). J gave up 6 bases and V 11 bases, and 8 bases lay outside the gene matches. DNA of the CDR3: TGTGCCTCCCAGGACAGGGGCGGTCAGCCCCAGCATTTT. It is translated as CASQDRGGQPQHF.

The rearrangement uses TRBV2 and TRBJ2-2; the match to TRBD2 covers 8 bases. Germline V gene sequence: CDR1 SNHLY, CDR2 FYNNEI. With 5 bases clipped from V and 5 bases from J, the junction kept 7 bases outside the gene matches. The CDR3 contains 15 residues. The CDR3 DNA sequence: TGTGCCAGCAGTCAGGGACTAGGACGGACCGGGGAGCTGTTTTTT. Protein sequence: CASSQGLGRTGELFF.

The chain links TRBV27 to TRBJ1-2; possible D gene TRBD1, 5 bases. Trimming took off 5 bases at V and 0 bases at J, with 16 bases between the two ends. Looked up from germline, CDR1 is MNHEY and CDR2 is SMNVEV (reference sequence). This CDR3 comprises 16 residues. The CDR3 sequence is CASSQMGQYSNYGYTF. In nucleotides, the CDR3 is TGTGCCAGCAGTCAAATGGGGCAATATTCTAACTATGGCTACACCTTC.

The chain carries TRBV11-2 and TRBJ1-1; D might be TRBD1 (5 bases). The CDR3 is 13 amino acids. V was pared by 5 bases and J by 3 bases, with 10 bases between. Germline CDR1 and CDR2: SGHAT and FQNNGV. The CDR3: CASSLGRDTEAFF. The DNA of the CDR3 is TGTGCCAGCAGCCTGGGACGGGACACTGAAGCTTTCTTT.

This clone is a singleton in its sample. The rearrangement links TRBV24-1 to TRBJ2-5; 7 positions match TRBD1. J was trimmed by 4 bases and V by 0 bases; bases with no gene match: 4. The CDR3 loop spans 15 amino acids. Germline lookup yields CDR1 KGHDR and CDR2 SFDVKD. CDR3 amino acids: CATSDLMTGSETQYF. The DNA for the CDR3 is TGTGCCACCAGTGATTTGATGACAGGGTCAGAGACCCAGTACTTC.

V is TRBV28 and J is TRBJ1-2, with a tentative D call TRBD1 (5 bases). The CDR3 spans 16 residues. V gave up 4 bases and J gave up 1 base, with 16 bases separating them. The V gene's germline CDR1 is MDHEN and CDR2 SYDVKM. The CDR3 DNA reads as TGTGCCAGCAGTTCCCCCGGGGGAGGTCATAACTATGGCTACACCTTC. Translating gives CASSSPGGGHNYGYTF.

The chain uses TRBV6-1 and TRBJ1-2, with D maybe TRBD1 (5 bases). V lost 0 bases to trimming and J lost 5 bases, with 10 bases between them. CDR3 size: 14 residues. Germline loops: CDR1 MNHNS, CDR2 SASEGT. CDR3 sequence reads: CASSEAWAGYGYTF. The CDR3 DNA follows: TGTGCCAGCAGTGAAGCTTGGGCAGGGTATGGCTACACCTTC.

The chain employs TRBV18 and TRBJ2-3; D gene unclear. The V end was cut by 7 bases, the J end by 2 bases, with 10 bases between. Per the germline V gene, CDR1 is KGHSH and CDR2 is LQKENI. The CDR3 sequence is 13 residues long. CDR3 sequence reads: CASLEINTDTQYF. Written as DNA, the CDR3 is TGTGCCAGCTTAGAGATAAACACAGATACGCAGTATTTT.

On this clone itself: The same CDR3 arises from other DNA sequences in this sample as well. CDR3 loop: CASSFGGSNQPQHF. CDR3 in DNA: TGCGCCAGCAGCTTTGGAGGGAGCAATCAGCCCCAGCATTTT. The chain is built from TRBV5-1 and TRBJ1-5; D gene ambiguous. From germline, CDR1 is SGHRS and CDR2 YFSETQ. V was clipped by 2 bases and J by 1 base, with 7 bases between them. This CDR3 is 14 amino acids long.

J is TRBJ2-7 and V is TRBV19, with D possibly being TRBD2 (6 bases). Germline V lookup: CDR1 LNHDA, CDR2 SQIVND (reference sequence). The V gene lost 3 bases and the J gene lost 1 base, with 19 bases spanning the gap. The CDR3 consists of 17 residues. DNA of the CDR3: TGTGCCAGTAGTATGTTATGGGAACGGGAGCTATCCTACGAGCAGTACTTC. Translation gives CASSMLWERELSYEQYF.

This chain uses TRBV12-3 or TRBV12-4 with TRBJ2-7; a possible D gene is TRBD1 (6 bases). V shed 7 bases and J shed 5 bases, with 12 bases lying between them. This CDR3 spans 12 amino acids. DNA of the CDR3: TGTGCCAGCAAGGGGGAGAGGGACGAGCAGTACTTC. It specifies CASKGERDEQYF.

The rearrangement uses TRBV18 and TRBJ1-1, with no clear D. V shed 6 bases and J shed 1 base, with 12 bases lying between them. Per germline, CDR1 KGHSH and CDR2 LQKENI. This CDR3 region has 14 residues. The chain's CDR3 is CASSARVGNTEAFF. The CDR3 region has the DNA TGTGCCAGCTCCGCCCGGGTCGGGAACACTGAAGCTTTCTTT.

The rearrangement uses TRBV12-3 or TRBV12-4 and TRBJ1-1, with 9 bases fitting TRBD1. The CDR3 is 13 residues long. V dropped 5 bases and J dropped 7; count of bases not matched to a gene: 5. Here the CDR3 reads CASSLHRGLEAFF. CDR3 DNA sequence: TGTGCCAGCAGTCTACACAGGGGGCTTGAAGCTTTCTTT.

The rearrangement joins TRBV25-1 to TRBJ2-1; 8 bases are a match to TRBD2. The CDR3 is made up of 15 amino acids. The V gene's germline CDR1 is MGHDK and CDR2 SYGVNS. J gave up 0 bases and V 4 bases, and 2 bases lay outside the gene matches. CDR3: CASSGGGNSYNEQFF. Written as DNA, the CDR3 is TGTGCCAGCAGTGGCGGGGGGAACTCCTACAATGAGCAGTTCTTC.

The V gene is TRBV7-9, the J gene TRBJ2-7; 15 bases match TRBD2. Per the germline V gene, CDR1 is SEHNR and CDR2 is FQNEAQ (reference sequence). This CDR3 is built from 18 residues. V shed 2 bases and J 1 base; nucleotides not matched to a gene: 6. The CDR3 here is CASSLRRTSGRASYEQYF. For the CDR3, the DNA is TGTGCCAGCAGCTTACGTCGGACTAGCGGGAGGGCGTCCTACGAGCAGTACTTC.

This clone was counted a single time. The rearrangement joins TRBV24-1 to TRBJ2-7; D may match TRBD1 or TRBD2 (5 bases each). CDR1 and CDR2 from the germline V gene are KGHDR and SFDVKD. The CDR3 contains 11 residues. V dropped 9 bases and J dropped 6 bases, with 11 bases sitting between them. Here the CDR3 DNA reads TGTGCCACCTCATGGGGGAGCGAGCAGTACTTC. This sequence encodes CATSWGSEQYF.

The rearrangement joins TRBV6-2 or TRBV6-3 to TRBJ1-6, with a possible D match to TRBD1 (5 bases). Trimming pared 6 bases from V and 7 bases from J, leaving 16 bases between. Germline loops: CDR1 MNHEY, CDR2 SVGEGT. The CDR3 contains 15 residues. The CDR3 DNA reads TGTGCCAGCAGCATACGGCAGGGCATGAATTCACCCCTCCACTTT. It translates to CASSIRQGMNSPLHF.

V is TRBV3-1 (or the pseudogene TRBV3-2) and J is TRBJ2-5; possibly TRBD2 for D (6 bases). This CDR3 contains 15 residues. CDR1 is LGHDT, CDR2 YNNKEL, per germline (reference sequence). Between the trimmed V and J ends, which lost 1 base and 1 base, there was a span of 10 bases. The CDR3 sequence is CASSQGGRIQETQYF. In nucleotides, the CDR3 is TGTGCCAGCAGCCAAGGGGGGAGGATCCAAGAGACCCAGTACTTC.

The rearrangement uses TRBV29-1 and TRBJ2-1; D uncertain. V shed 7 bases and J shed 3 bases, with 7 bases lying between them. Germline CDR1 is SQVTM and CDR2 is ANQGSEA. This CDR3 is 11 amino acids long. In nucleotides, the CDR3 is TGCAGCGCCCACAGCTACAATGAGCAGTTCTTC. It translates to CSAHSYNEQFF.

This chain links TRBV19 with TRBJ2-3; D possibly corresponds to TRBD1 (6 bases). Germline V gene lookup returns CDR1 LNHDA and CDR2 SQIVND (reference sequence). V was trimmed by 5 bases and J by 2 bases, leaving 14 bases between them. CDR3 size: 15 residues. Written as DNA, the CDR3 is TGTGCCAGTAGTCAACCTACAGGGAACACAGATACGCAGTATTTT. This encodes CASSQPTGNTDTQYF.

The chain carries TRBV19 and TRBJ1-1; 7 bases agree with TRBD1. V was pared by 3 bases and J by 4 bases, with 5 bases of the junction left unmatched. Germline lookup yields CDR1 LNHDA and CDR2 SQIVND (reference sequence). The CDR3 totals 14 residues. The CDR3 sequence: CASSIDREATEAFF. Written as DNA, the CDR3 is TGTGCCAGTAGTATTGACAGGGAGGCCACTGAAGCTTTCTTT.

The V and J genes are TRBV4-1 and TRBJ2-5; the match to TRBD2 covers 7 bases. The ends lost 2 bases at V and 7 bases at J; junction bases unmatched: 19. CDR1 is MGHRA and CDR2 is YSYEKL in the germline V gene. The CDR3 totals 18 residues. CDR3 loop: CASSQPLAGDGTWGTQYF. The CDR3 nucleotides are TGCGCCAGCAGCCAACCCTTGGCGGGGGACGGTACGTGGGGGACCCAGTACTTC.

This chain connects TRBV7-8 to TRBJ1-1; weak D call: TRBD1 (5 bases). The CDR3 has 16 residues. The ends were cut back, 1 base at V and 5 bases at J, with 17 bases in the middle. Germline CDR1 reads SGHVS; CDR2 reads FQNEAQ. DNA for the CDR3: TGTGCCAGCAGCTTAGTCTTTGGGGACCCACATACTGAAGCTTTCTTT. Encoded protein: CASSLVFGDPHTEAFF.

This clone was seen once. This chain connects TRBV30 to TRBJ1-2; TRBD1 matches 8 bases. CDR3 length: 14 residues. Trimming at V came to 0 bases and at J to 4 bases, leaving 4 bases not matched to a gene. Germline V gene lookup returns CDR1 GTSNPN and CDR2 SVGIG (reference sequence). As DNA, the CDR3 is TGTGCCTGGAGTGTACAGGGGGGCCCCTATGGCTACACCTTC. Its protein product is CAWSVQGGPYGYTF.

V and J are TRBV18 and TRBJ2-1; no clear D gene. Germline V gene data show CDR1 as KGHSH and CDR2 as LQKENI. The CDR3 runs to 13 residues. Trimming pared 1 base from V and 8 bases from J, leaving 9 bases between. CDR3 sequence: CASSPRRMDEQFF. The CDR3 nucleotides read TGTGCCAGCTCACCACGACGGATGGATGAGCAGTTCTTC.